These T cell receptor beta chains were read from a single sample in a study of OX40 agonist ivuxolimab in advanced cancers. Clones were sequenced by immunoSEQ multiplex PCR, and TCRdb holds only the in-frame ones, with some missing. The sample carries around 72,000 clones, roughly nine tenths recorded once. This specimen consisted of CD4+ or CD8+ T cells sorted from blood, obtained in a trial of the OX40 agonist ivuxolimab. These TCRs come from an adult with an advanced solid tumor such as melanoma, head and neck, liver or kidney cancer. CDR3s include the opening cysteine and the closing phenylalanine or tryptophan. D genes are given only for firm matches. For some rows the clone size is stated as once, few or many, or as a class when expanded; others skip it.

CDR3 length	V gene	clone size	J gene	D gene	CDR3 DNA	CDR3 protein
17	TRBV11-2	NA	TRBJ1-2	NA	TGTGCCAGCAGCCCTGGACAGTGGGGCGAGTATAACTATGGCTACACCTTC	CASSPGQWGEYNYGYTF
14	TRBV5-1	NA	TRBJ1-2	TRBD1	TGCGCCAGCAACCAACAGGGGGGAGACTATGGCTACACCTTC	CASNQQGGDYGYTF
15	TRBV19	NA	TRBJ2-2	NA	TGTGCCAGTAGTATAATGACCAGCAACACCGGGGAGCTGTTTTTT	CASSIMTSNTGELFF
14	TRBV27	NA	TRBJ1-1	NA	TGTGCCAGCAGTTTCCAGGGTAGGGCTACTGAAGCTTTCTTT	CASSFQGRATEAFF
13	TRBV11-2	once	TRBJ2-5	NA	TGTGCCAGCAGCTTAGCCTATCAAGAGACCCAGTACTTC	CASSLAYQETQYF
16	TRBV10-3	once	TRBJ1-1	NA	TGTGCCATCAGTGAGTCGGTAGGAGGGGGTAGCCCTGAAGCTTTCTTT	CAISESVGGGSPEAFF
13	TRBV6-1	NA	TRBJ1-2	TRBD1	TGTGCCAGCAGGGAACAGGGGGGCTATGGCTACACCTTC	CASREQGGYGYTF
17	TRBV9	NA	TRBJ1-3	NA	TGTGCCAGCACCACCGTCATGGACCCGAGCTCTGGAAACACCATATATTTT	CASTTVMDPSSGNTIYF
13	TRBV7-9	NA	TRBJ2-7	TRBD1	TGTGCCAGTACGACGGGACAGGGCTACGAGCAGTACTTC	CASTTGQGYEQYF
15	TRBV10-1	NA	TRBJ2-1	TRBD2	TGCGCCAGCAGTGCAGCGGGAGGTTTTTACAATGAGCAGTTCTTC	CASSAAGGFYNEQFF
15	TRBV5-1	NA	TRBJ2-2	TRBD1	TGCGCCAGCAGCTTGTCCCGGGACAGCACCGGGGAGCTGTTTTTT	CASSLSRDSTGELFF
16	TRBV19	NA	TRBJ2-3	TRBD2	TGTGCCAGTAGTATGACTAGCGGGGGGGCCAGGGATACGCAGTATTTT	CASSMTSGGARDTQYF
15	TRBV7-2	NA	TRBJ1-6	TRBD1	TGTGCCAGCAGCTTAGAGGGGGCTGGGACTTCACCCCTCCACTTT	CASSLEGAGTSPLHF
14	TRBV9	NA	TRBJ2-1	NA	TGTGCCAGCAGCGTAGAATGGGTTGCAACTGAGCAGTTCTTC	CASSVEWVATEQFF
15	TRBV2	NA	TRBJ2-3	NA	TGTGCCTGCCGGGTCGAGGTGGGAACCACAGATACGCAGTATTTT	CACRVEVGTTDTQYF
13	TRBV10-3	NA	TRBJ2-7	NA	TGTGCCATCAGGGGACCTGGCGGGGACGAGCAGTACTTC	CAIRGPGGDEQYF
16	TRBV9	few	TRBJ1-1	TRBD1	TGTGCCAGCAGCCCCAGGACAGGGGTGAGGCTGGATGAAGCTTTCTTT	CASSPRTGVRLDEAFF
14	TRBV19	NA	TRBJ1-1	NA	TGTGCCAGTACGTTGGCCCGTATGAACACTGAAGCTTTCTTT	CASTLARMNTEAFF
15	TRBV21-1	once	TRBJ1-2	NA	TGTGCCAGCAGCAAAAAGACAGGTATTAAACGTGGCTACACCTTC	CASSKKTGIKRGYTF
14	TRBV5-6	NA	TRBJ1-5	NA	TGTGCCAGCAGCCGGACATCAGTCAATCAGCCCCAGCATTTT	CASSRTSVNQPQHF
16	TRBV9	NA	TRBJ2-2	NA	TGTGCCAGCAGCGTAGTCGCTAGCCAGAACACCGGGGAGCTGTTTTTT	CASSVVASQNTGELFF
16	TRBV5-1	NA	TRBJ2-2	TRBD1	TGCGCCAGCAGCTGGTCCGGGACAGGGGGATCCGGGGAGCTGTTTTTT	CASSWSGTGGSGELFF
17	TRBV14	NA	TRBJ2-7	NA	TGTGCCAGCAGCCAAGATCTGTCACCGGGCTACTCCTACGAGCAGTACTTC	CASSQDLSPGYSYEQYF
13	TRBV28	NA	TRBJ2-7	NA	TGTGCCAGCACCCTCCGGGGGACCTACGAGCAGTACTTC	CASTLRGTYEQYF
18	TRBV9	NA	TRBJ1-6	NA	TGTGCCAGCAGCGTAGCCGGCTCCGGGGTCGGAGATAATTCACCCCTCCACTTT	CASSVAGSGVGDNSPLHF
15	TRBV28	NA	TRBJ2-2	TRBD1	TGTGCCAGCAGCGCAGGGGGCCTGAACACCGGGGAGCTGTTTTTT	CASSAGGLNTGELFF
14	TRBV28	NA	TRBJ1-6	NA	TGTGCCAGCAGTTCTTACAGGCAGGGCTCACCCCTCCACTTT	CASSSYRQGSPLHF
14	TRBV2	NA	TRBJ1-1	NA	TGTGCCAGCATGGCGAACGGAGTGAACACTGAAGCTTTCTTT	CASMANGVNTEAFF
16	TRBV19	NA	TRBJ1-3	NA	TGTGCCAGTAGCAATCTAGCAGGGGATTCTGGAAACACCATATATTTT	CASSNLAGDSGNTIYF
17	TRBV11-2	NA	TRBJ2-5	TRBD2	TGTGCCAGCAGCTTAGATCACCAGCGGGATGCGCAAGAGACCCAGTACTTC	CASSLDHQRDAQETQYF
11	TRBV18	NA	TRBJ2-2	NA	TGTGCCAGCTCACCCAGCGGGGAGCTGTTTTTT	CASSPSGELFF
16	TRBV6-1	NA	TRBJ2-7	NA	TGTGCCAGCAGTGAAAGGGGGGTGAACGGGGTCTACGAGCAGTACTTC	CASSERGVNGVYEQYF
12	TRBV11-2	NA	TRBJ1-2	TRBD1	TGTGCCAGCAGCCTTACAGGGGTTGGCTACACCTTC	CASSLTGVGYTF
13	TRBV6-1	NA	TRBJ1-2	NA	TGTGCCAGCAGTGAAAGGGACACTGGTGGCTACACCTTC	CASSERDTGGYTF
14	TRBV19	NA	TRBJ2-1	NA	TGTGCCAGTAGTATACGAGGCATAAACAATGAGCAGTTCTTC	CASSIRGINNEQFF
14	TRBV30	NA	TRBJ2-3	NA	TGTGCCTGGAGTCCGGGACTTCGCACAGATACGCAGTATTTT	CAWSPGLRTDTQYF
14	TRBV19	NA	TRBJ2-5	NA	TGTGCCAGTAGTATAGCAGGGGCGAGGGAGACCCAGTACTTC	CASSIAGARETQYF
12	TRBV6-1	few	TRBJ2-7	NA	TGTGCCAGCAGTGAAAAGGCCTACGAGCAGTACTTC	CASSEKAYEQYF
14	TRBV5-4	NA	TRBJ1-2	TRBD1	TGTGCCAGCAGCTCGCGGGACAGTCCCTATGGCTACACCTTC	CASSSRDSPYGYTF
21	TRBV5-1	NA	TRBJ2-6	TRBD1	TGCGCCAGCAGCTTGCCCTCGACCCGGACAGGAGATAACTCTGGGGCCAACGTCCTGACTTTC	CASSLPSTRTGDNSGANVLTF
13	TRBV30	once	TRBJ2-2	NA	TGTGCCTGGAGTCCCGTCAACACCGGGGAGCTGTTTTTT	CAWSPVNTGELFF
14	TRBV11-3	NA	TRBJ2-5	NA	TGTGCCAGCAGCTTATTTCTGGCGGAAGAGACCCAGTACTTC	CASSLFLAEETQYF
14	TRBV6-4	NA	TRBJ1-4	NA	TGTGCCAGCAGTCTGACCGGGGATGGAGAAAAACTGTTTTTT	CASSLTGDGEKLFF
15	TRBV9	NA	TRBJ2-5	NA	TGTGCCAGCAGCCCCAGCCCAGGGGACCAAGAGACCCAGTACTTC	CASSPSPGDQETQYF
15	TRBV6-5	NA	TRBJ2-7	TRBD2	TGTGCCAGCAGGTCGGGGGGACTATCTCCCTACGAGCAGTACTTC	CASRSGGLSPYEQYF
13	TRBV11-2	NA	TRBJ1-2	TRBD1	TGTGCCAGCAGCTTAGGACAGGGGAGCGGCTACACCTTC	CASSLGQGSGYTF
13	TRBV6-1	NA	TRBJ2-5	TRBD1	TGTGCCAGCACCCTGGACAGGGACGAGACCCAGTACTTC	CASTLDRDETQYF
15	TRBV5-4	NA	TRBJ1-3	NA	TGTGCCAGCACTTTGGCAGGGGCGACGGGAAACACCATATATTTT	CASTLAGATGNTIYF
11	TRBV2	NA	TRBJ1-2	NA	TGTGCCAGCACCCTGACATATGGCTACACCTTC	CASTLTYGYTF